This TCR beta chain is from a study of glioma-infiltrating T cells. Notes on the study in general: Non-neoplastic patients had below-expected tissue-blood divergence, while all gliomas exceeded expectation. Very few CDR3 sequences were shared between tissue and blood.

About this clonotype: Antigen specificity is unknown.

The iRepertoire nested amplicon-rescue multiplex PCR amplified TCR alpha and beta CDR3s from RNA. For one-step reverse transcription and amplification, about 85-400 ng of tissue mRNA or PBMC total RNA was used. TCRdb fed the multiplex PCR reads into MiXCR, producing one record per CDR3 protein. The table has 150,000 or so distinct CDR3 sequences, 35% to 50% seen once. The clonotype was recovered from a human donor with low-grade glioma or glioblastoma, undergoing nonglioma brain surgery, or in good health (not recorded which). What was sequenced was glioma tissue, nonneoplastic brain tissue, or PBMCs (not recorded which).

The CDR3 here is CSAAAAGRANSPLHF. The CDR3 nucleotides read TGCAGTGCCGCGGCAGCCGGGAGGGCTAATTCACCCCTCCACTTT. This chain uses TRBV20-1 with TRBJ1-6; no firm D call. Germline V gene lookup returns CDR1 DFQATT and CDR2 SNEGSKA (reference sequence). The V end was cut by 6 bases, the J end by 6 bases, with 18 bases between. The CDR3 is made up of 15 amino acids.